The TCR beta chain described here comes from a study of cytomegalovirus exposure and HLA in healthy donors (dated by TCRdb to the late 2010s). Background for the entire study: An earlier analysis of 550 to 700 of the donors reported more than 250 Gb of sequence data and 117 million unique TCR beta sequences from around 200 million T cells. An early release covering some 640 HLA-typed donors comprised approximately 290 gigabases of sequencing data and around 80 million unique TCR sequences. Of the roughly 430 genotyped donors, 81% fell in the genetic ancestry cluster associated with self-reported Caucasian donors. The study was designed to test whether signatures of past pathogen exposure could be identified by cataloging public T cell receptors. The study profiled the T cell repertoires of about 720 subjects by immunosequencing and related them to cytomegalovirus serostatus. Besides the first cohort of 666 subjects, a separate validation cohort made up of over 95 different subjects was used. The study combined high-throughput TCR immunosequencing, statistical association of individual TCRs with disease status, and machine learning to predict cytomegalovirus infection status. In a later analysis, previously published TCR beta repertoires from 500 to 750 donors were re-analyzed and high-resolution HLA genotyping was added so that TCR occurrence patterns could be studied. Rather than using new phenotypic data, the later analysis identified candidate immune exposures from TCR beta sequences and from how often those sequences occurred across donors. An earlier analysis of 587 of the donors used high-throughput TCR beta sequencing to judge whether each TCR beta V gene segment behaved as functional or pseudogenic. Donor age, sex, ethnicity and CMV serostatus were compiled together with the repertoire data. A later genetic analysis took genome-wide SNP genotypes for about 55% of the roughly 700 donors and used that subset as a discovery cohort. All discovery cohort repertoires had been generated on a single sequencing platform. Both class I and class II loci were covered by HLA typing, at four-digit resolution. Typing coverage differed by locus: A, B, C, DRB1 and DQB1 were typed in roughly 620-630 donors, DQA1 in 522, DPA1 in over 600, and DPB1 in just under 490. A handful of DR-DQ haplotypes were treated as single units for association and clustering because of strong linkage in the cohort. Among under 450 genotyped donors of the cohort, an average of 235,054 unique TCR beta nucleotide sequences were sequenced per donor, roughly 18% of them non-productive. Overall study results and their limits: Some IMGT-functional V segments, including TRBV6-2 and TRBV6-3, could not be told apart with the 87-base-pair reads, so those segments were excluded. A later analysis reported that several top co-occurrence clusters appeared linked to parvovirus B19, influenza, CMV and Epstein-Barr virus. According to the authors, the approach could potentially be generalized to other disease states and immunological phenotypes. In vitro tests confirmed that a few of the cytomegalovirus-associated TCR beta chains recognize cytomegalovirus antigens. A further reported finding was that TCR beta sequences accurately predicted the HLA-A and HLA-B alleles for most subjects in the first cohort. In a later genetic analysis, a missense DCLRE1C variant was associated with V-gene and J-gene trimming of TCR beta chains, and the association was replicated in an independent cohort. For the cohort, immune exposure information was limited to CMV serostatus. Because counts were too low, seventeen rarely observed V segments, including chromosome 9 orphons, were excluded from the earlier analysis of about 500 of the donors. The study gave a list of 150 to 200 TCR beta chains associated with cytomegalovirus. Assigning TCR associations to individual alleles was difficult when HLA alleles, especially DR and DQ, strongly co-occurred. Specific HLA alleles were associated with 18,000 or so TCR beta sequences at a false discovery rate of 0.05 in a later analysis. The presence/absence analyses assumed that sequencing depth was roughly uniform across donors, and that assumption may not be true. Compared with equally common non-associated chains, HLA-associated TCR beta chains in a later analysis were more clonally expanded and had lower generation probabilities. Cytomegalovirus status was reported to be diagnosed by the classifier with high specificity and sensitivity in both the original and validation cohorts. In a later analysis, the rate of TCR association differed among HLA loci, with DRB1 alleles having the most associated TCRs and HLA-C alleles having the fewest. Most TCR sequences were observed very rarely across donors, whereas some public TCRs were present in many individuals. A cluster of highly shared sequence variants was judged likely to be a technical artifact of the sequencing pipeline. A later analysis found that most CMV-associated TCR beta chains appeared HLA-restricted, with HLA associations seemingly driven largely by CMV exposure. Because HLA typing was missing for some donors at each locus, association tests included only the typed subset. In an earlier analysis of approximately 590 of the donors, most TCR beta V segments appeared in productive rearrangements about 87% or about 30% of the time, broadly matching IMGT annotations. Only TCR beta chains were sequenced in this cohort, and the absence of alpha or paired-chain data limited detectable features. Compared with the 666-donor mean, donors in an Asian-associated ancestry cluster had fewer N-insertions in productive TCRs, according to a later genetic analysis. Correlated functional status among segregating V segments might be attributable to linkage disequilibrium, but an unknown experimental factor could not be ruled out.

Library preparation was by the immunoSEQ multiplex PCR assay. For the multiplex PCR, a mixture combining 60 forward primers for TCR Vbeta segments and 13 reverse primers for TCR Jbeta segments was used. A multiplex PCR assay on genomic DNA amplified the CDR3 region of rearranged TCR beta genes. The amplified TCR beta libraries were sequenced on the Illumina HiSeq System as 87-base-pair reads. In the authors' own workflow: In a later analysis, 77 million or so unique TCR beta chains were counted across the roughly 610 repertoires, and about 10 million of these chains were shared by at least two donors. To remove PCR and sequencing errors, raw reads were error-corrected and collapsed into unique sequences using a nearest-neighbor algorithm that merged closely related sequences. V, D and J gene segments were assigned by aligning CDR3 sequences to IMGT reference sequences. For a sequence to be retained, a match of at least six nucleotides to both a V gene segment and a J gene segment was required. Rearrangements were classified as productive when the CDR3 lacked stop codons and remained in frame with V and J, and all other rearrangements were classified as non-productive. CDR3 was defined by IMGT convention, running from the second conserved V-encoded cysteine to the conserved J-encoded phenylalanine. In an earlier analysis of approximately 500 of the donors, sequences lacking an unambiguous match to a single V gene segment were excluded. An earlier analysis of about 600 of the donors called V segments functional above 56.7% productive rearrangements and segregating when the between-donor standard deviation exceeded 5%. A statistical classification framework was developed to diagnose cytomegalovirus status using the catalog of TCR beta chain sequences. A later analysis assigned V and J genes by comparing TCR nucleotide sequences with IMGT/GENE-DB human TR gene sequences. Using the TCRdist pipeline, a later analysis assigned CDR3 sequences along with most-parsimonious VDJ recombination scenarios. In a later analysis, every TCR beta chain was defined by the combination of its CDR3 amino acid sequence and its V-gene family, and reads without a unique V-gene family were dropped. As a way to deal with suspected cross-contamination and a sequencing artifact, a later analysis dropped 450 to 600 nucleotide sequences that were highly shared and had low generation probability. In a later analysis, a clonal expansion index for each public chain was calculated from normalized within-repertoire ranks of inferred template counts. Generation probabilities in a later analysis came from a VDJ recombination model fitted to out-of-frame rearrangements, and those results were checked against IGoR. In a later analysis, hypergeometric tests were used to score TCR-TCR, TCR-HLA and TCR-CMV co-occurrence, with a repertoire-size bias correction applied to TCR pairs. False discovery rates were estimated in a later analysis by permuting HLA or CMV assignments 20 times. In a later analysis, co-occurring TCRs were grouped with DBSCAN, and TCRdist sequence similarity was added when clustering was performed within HLA-allele-positive subsets. Repertoires with fewer than 30,000 or more than 120,000 public chains, plus five repertoires with anomalous nucleotide sharing, were excluded from co-occurrence clustering. The source is immuneACCESS, and TCRdb retained only in-frame sequences with V and J called. Part of the clones is not carried over; for the studies checked, unresolved V genes explain less than half of this, and the remainder is unexplained. V and J calls and clone size are those listed in that table; D and trimming were worked out from the DNA. Present in this sample are about 130,000 clones, over 70% of which were seen just once. The ten largest clones take up roughly 1.8% of the sample.

The V end gives up 6 bases and the J end 7 bases, leaving 10 bases in the junction not matched to a gene. The CDR3 holds 15 amino acids from the cysteine to the phenylalanine. This entry keeps only the CDR3 DNA: 45 bases, framed from base 1. Sequences LNHDA (CDR1) and SQIVND (CDR2) are obtained from the germline V gene (reference sequence). The cohort comprised 666 healthy bone marrow donors. All cohort members were sampled while nominally healthy, although unrecorded immune exposures were likely present. The donor tested CMV seronegative and was one of the 352 seronegative cohort members. Each donor provided a peripheral blood sample, and peripheral blood mononuclear cells were used for TCR beta sequencing. Genomic DNA extraction from the blood cell samples was performed with the Qiagen DNeasy Blood Extraction Kit. A remark on this clone: What antigen it recognizes has not been identified. Base qualities were left out, and no much larger clone turns up one base away.

The V and J segments used are TRBV19 and TRBJ1-1; 11 nucleotides in the junction match TRBD1. This TCR derives from a middle-aged woman in good health and CMV-seronegative. Sequenced input: PBMCs. The CDR3 here reads CASRKRDRGRIEAFF. In nucleotide form, the sequence is TGTGCCAGTAGGAAACGGGACAGGGGGAGGATTGAAGCTTTCTTT.